The rows below give T cell receptor beta chains drawn from one sample of a study of shared clonotypes between healthy human individuals. Generated by immunoSEQ multiplex PCR, the TCRdb table keeps only in-frame clones and is missing some. The sample lists over a million clones, approximately 97% occurring once. Input material: naive CD4+ T cells sorted from blood. Receptors originate from a man aged 25 to 40 in good health. Both conserved end residues are part of each CDR3. Each record gives: V gene, D gene, clone size, J gene, CDR3 protein, CDR3 DNA. A D gene is named only where the DNA matches it firmly. The size field is filled for only some rows; it gives once, few, many or a size class.

>TRBV18|NA|NA|TRBJ2-1
CASSPKLVAHTTHNEQFF
TGTGCCAGCTCACCAAAATTAGTAGCGCATACCACCCACAATGAGCAGTTCTTC
>TRBV19|NA|NA|TRBJ2-3
CASSIPPRRSASSTDTQYF
TGTGCCAGTAGTATCCCTCCCAGGCGGAGCGCGTCTAGCACAGATACGCAGTATTTT
>TRBV9|NA|NA|TRBJ2-3
CASSARDSGTITDTQYF
TGTGCCAGCAGCGCCCGGGACAGCGGGACGATCACAGATACGCAGTATTTT
>TRBV4-1|NA|NA|TRBJ1-2
CASSQDSQAYGYTF
TGCGCCAGCAGCCAAGATAGCCAAGCATATGGCTACACCTTC
>TRBV5-1|NA|NA|TRBJ1-1
CASSWALISNTEAFF
TGCGCCAGCAGCTGGGCATTGATTTCGAACACTGAAGCTTTCTTT
>TRBV27|NA|once|TRBJ2-1
CASSSNNRAANEQFF
TGTGCCAGCAGTTCAAATAACCGGGCCGCCAATGAGCAGTTCTTC
>TRBV25-1|TRBD2|NA|TRBJ2-3
CASKSGSADTQYF
TGTGCCAGTAAAAGCGGGAGTGCAGATACGCAGTATTTT
>TRBV25-1|NA|NA|TRBJ2-7
CASSGGAQQYF
TGTGCCAGCAGTGGGGGGGCTCAGCAGTACTTC
>TRBV18|NA|NA|TRBJ2-7
CASSPPPGDYEQYF
TGTGCCAGCTCACCACCGCCGGGCGACTACGAGCAGTACTTC
>TRBV18|TRBD2|NA|TRBJ2-1
CASSPPGLAFYNEQFF
TGTGCCAGCTCACCACCGGGACTAGCGTTCTACAATGAGCAGTTCTTC
>TRBV28|NA|NA|TRBJ2-3
CASSTDTDTQYF
TGTGCCAGCAGTACGGACACAGATACGCAGTATTTT
>TRBV30|TRBD2|NA|TRBJ2-7
CAWSAAAGGSYEQYF
TGTGCCTGGAGCGCGGCGGCGGGAGGTTCCTACGAGCAGTACTTC
>TRBV28|NA|NA|TRBJ1-2
CASSSGVQDGYF
TGTGCCAGCAGTTCTGGCGTCCAGGACGGCTACTTC
>TRBV21-1|NA|NA|TRBJ2-1
CASYGPDLAAVASYNEQFF
TGTGCCAGCTATGGTCCCGACCTAGCGGCAGTCGCGTCGTACAATGAGCAGTTCTTC
>TRBV28|NA|NA|TRBJ1-5
CASSDSNQPQHF
TGTGCCAGCAGTGACAGCAATCAGCCCCAGCATTTT
>TRBV15|NA|NA|TRBJ1-5
CATSAQTGGNQPQHF
TGTGCCACCAGCGCCCAGACAGGAGGCAATCAGCCCCAGCATTTT
>TRBV29-1|NA|NA|TRBJ2-7
CSVVGRKNYEQYF
TGCAGCGTTGTTGGACGGAAAAACTACGAGCAGTACTTC
>TRBV27|NA|NA|TRBJ1-1
CASSLRSERGEAFF
TGTGCCAGCAGTTTAAGGAGCGAGAGGGGTGAAGCTTTCTTT
>TRBV5-4|NA|NA|TRBJ2-7
CASSSGDIYEQYF
TGTGCCAGCAGCTCCGGGGACATCTACGAGCAGTACTTC
>TRBV19|TRBD2|NA|TRBJ2-1
CASSRGLAGFEFF
TGTGCCAGTAGTAGGGGACTAGCGGGATTTGAGTTCTTC
>TRBV11-2|NA|NA|TRBJ2-3
CASRLTATDTQYF
TGTGCCAGCAGGTTGACAGCCACAGATACGCAGTATTTT
>TRBV6-5|NA|once|TRBJ2-1
CATTNVHEQFF
TGTGCCACCACAAACGTCCATGAGCAGTTCTTC
>TRBV28|NA|NA|TRBJ1-5
CASRGGVGSNQPQHF
TGTGCCAGCAGGGGTGGGGTAGGAAGCAATCAGCCCCAGCATTTT
>TRBV7-2|NA|NA|TRBJ1-5
CASSVRGDQPQHF
TGTGCCAGCAGCGTCAGAGGTGATCAGCCCCAGCATTTT
>TRBV5-8|NA|NA|TRBJ1-5
CASRLLGVWSNQPQHF
TGTGCCAGCAGACTTCTGGGGGTCTGGAGTAATCAGCCCCAGCATTTT
>TRBV19|NA|NA|TRBJ1-4
CATPASDRTNEKLFF
TGTGCCACCCCGGCCTCCGACAGGACTAATGAAAAACTGTTTTTT
>TRBV5-1|NA|NA|TRBJ2-3
CASSGGVLDTQYF
TGCGCCAGCAGCGGCGGGGTCCTGGATACGCAGTATTTT